The present T cell receptor (beta chain) was sequenced within a study of blood T cell repertoires in COVID-19. About the study: T cells, B-cell-depleted T cells, or PBMCs supplied cDNA or gDNA.

J gave up 3 bases and V 4 bases, and 9 bases lay outside the gene matches. Per the germline V gene, CDR1 is MDHEN and CDR2 is SYDVKM. There are 15 residues in the CDR3. Data came from immunoSEQ multiplex PCR; TCRdb stores just in-frame clones and leaves some out. The sample has 200,000 to 250,000 clones; approximately 90% are singletons. In Seattle, patients joined the study during active infection and were tracked longitudinally. The clonotype originates from a man aged 55-75 years with COVID-19, enrolled during active disease. The chain links TRBV28 to TRBJ2-7; the match to TRBD1 covers 7 bases. The sequenced sample was peripheral blood. The CDR3 DNA follows: TGTGCCAGCAGTTCCGGACAGGCATGGCGCTACGAGCAGTACTTC. It codes for CASSSGQAWRYEQYF.